This paragraph covers one T cell receptor beta chain sequence. Its antigen is not known. The read falls 3 residues short of the CDR3 end, and the missing part is taken from the germline J gene. No CVID subject was ill or on immunomodulatory drugs when sampled. The source of the sample is a study of T cell clonality in common variable immunodeficiency. Germline V CDR1 and CDR2: SGHVS, FQNEAQ. Trimming removed 3 bases from V and 4 bases from J, with 7 bases in between. The CDR3 spans 12 residues. Study results and caveats: In common variable immunodeficiency, TCR beta chains reportedly carried fewer deletions and N-nucleotide insertions. Fewer TCRbeta clones were shared among CVID subjects than controls. The cause of increased CVID clonality remains unclear without subpopulation sequencing.

Equal genomic DNA amounts from CVID and control samples were sequenced. This table comes from immunoSEQ multiplex PCR, and its TCRdb copy is limited to in-frame clones, with some not included. There are several thousand clones in the sample, none observed a single time. The chain employs TRBV7-8 and TRBJ2-7; D unresolved. The clonotype originates from a human donor with common variable immunodeficiency. The sample comprised peripheral blood mononuclear cells. The sequenced part of the CDR3 DNA is TGTGCCAGCAGCTTGGCAGAATACGAG. It specifies CASSLAEYE. The complete CDR3 reads CASSLAEYEQYF.